The 31 T cell receptor beta chains given below trace back to one sample, sequenced in a study of blood T cell repertoires in COVID-19 (dated by TCRdb to about 2020). Library prep was done by the immunoSEQ multiplex PCR assay. Here the immuneACCESS table is served through TCRdb, limited to in-frame sequences with V and J called. Missing clones are a known gap in these copies; in checked studies unresolved V genes cover under half, and the rest lacks a known reason. Here the sample has tens of thousands of clones; 78% occur a single time. The leading ten clones occupy 25% of the sample. The source material was peripheral blood. The receptors shown here come from a human donor in a cohort sampled during active COVID-19.

This chain links TRBV29-1 with TRBJ2-1; possibly TRBD2 for D (6 bases). The CDR3 contains 14 residues. Germline lookup yields CDR1 SQVTM and CDR2 ANQGSEA. V gave up 7 bases and J gave up 3 bases, with 16 bases separating them. The CDR3, as DNA: TGCAGCGCTACCTCCGGGACTCTCTACAATGAGCAGTTCTTC. This encodes CSATSGTLYNEQFF.

This clone was observed a handful of times. The chain recombines TRBV29-1 with TRBJ1-1; D might be TRBD1 (5 bases). Looked up from germline, CDR1 is SQVTM and CDR2 is ANQGSEA. The CDR3 totals 12 residues. This CDR3 is CSSERGNTEAFF. The CDR3 DNA reads TGCAGTTCCGAAAGGGGGAACACTGAAGCTTTCTTT.

The gene calls are TRBV10-1 and TRBJ2-5; 8 bases align to TRBD1. Germline assignment: CDR1 WNHNN and CDR2 SYGVQD (reference sequence). The CDR3 length is 14 residues. J lost 6 bases, V lost 8 bases, and 11 bases had no gene match. CDR3 in amino acids: CASAPDREHQTQYF. The CDR3 DNA reads as TGCGCCAGCGCACCGGACAGGGAACATCAGACCCAGTACTTC.

CDR3 protein: CASRDDRGNYGYTF. The DNA for the CDR3 is TGTGCCAGCAGGGACGACAGGGGTAACTATGGCTACACCTTC. The chain is built from TRBV27 and TRBJ1-2; TRBD1 aligns across 8 bases. V gave up 6 bases and J gave up 1 base; unmatched junction bases: 4. The germline V gene has CDR1 MNHEY and CDR2 SMNVEV (reference sequence). The CDR3 extends over 14 amino acids.

The chain carries TRBV6-1 and TRBJ1-5; TRBD1 matches 9 bases. The CDR3 has 17 amino acids. Trimming took 2 bases from V and 5 from J; bases not matched to a gene: 10. Germline CDR1 and CDR2: MNHNS and SASEGT. The CDR3 DNA reads as TGTGCCAGCAGTGAATCGAGGGGACAGGGCATTTATCAGCCCCAGCATTTT. Translation gives CASSESRGQGIYQPQHF.

V is TRBV6-1 and J is TRBJ1-4, with TRBD1 matching 10 bases. The CDR3 extends over 15 amino acids. Germline V gene lookup returns CDR1 MNHNS and CDR2 SASEGT. The V segment lost 3 bases and the J segment 5 bases; nucleotides outside the gene matches: 3. The CDR3 coding sequence is TGTGCCAGCAGTGAGCCGGGACAGGGGAATGAAAAACTGTTTTTT. Its protein is CASSEPGQGNEKLFF.

The V call is TRBV6-1, the J call TRBJ2-1, with TRBD2 identical over 10 bases. J gave up 3 bases and V 2 bases, and 7 bases lay outside the gene matches. Germline assignment: CDR1 MNHNS and CDR2 SASEGT. The CDR3 covers 17 residues. The chain's CDR3 is CASSERASGSGYNEQFF. CDR3 bases: TGTGCCAGCAGTGAAAGGGCTAGCGGGAGTGGCTACAATGAGCAGTTCTTC.

This chain connects TRBV6-2 or TRBV6-3 to TRBJ2-1, with TRBD2 matching 11 bases. Germline CDR1 is MNHEY and CDR2 is SVGEGT. This CDR3 is built from 17 residues. With V trimmed by 2 bases and J by 0 bases, 3 bases remained unmatched. The CDR3 DNA sequence: TGTGCCAGCAGTTACGGGACTAGCGGTTTCTCCTACAATGAGCAGTTCTTC. Its protein is CASSYGTSGFSYNEQFF.

The chain carries TRBV29-1 and TRBJ2-1, with 11 bases that match TRBD2. The CDR3 extends over 15 amino acids. J gave up 9 bases and V 4 bases, and 11 bases lay outside the gene matches. The germline gives CDR1 SQVTM, CDR2 ANQGSEA. As DNA, the CDR3 is TGCAGCGTTGTCAAACTAGCGGGAGTTGCGAGTGAGCAGTTCTTC. Protein: CSVVKLAGVASEQFF.

The rearrangement uses TRBV7-9 and TRBJ1-4, with 8 nucleotides matching TRBD1. Losses at the gene ends were 0 bases for V and 6 bases for J; bases not matched to a gene: 6. The CDR3 is 16 residues long. In germline, CDR1 is SEHNR, CDR2 FQNEAQ (reference sequence). This CDR3 is CASSLAAGGRDEKLFF. The CDR3 DNA reads TGTGCCAGCAGCTTAGCGGCAGGGGGCAGGGATGAAAAACTGTTTTTT. Using reference TRBV7-9 and TRBJ1-4 for the parts outside the CDR3, the full variable domain is DTGVSQNPRHKITKRGQNVTFRCDPISEHNRLYWYRQTLGQGPEFLTYFQNEAQLEKSRLLSDRFSAERPKGSFSTLEIQRTEQGDSAMYLCASSLAAGGRDEKLFFGSGTQLSVL.

CDR3 bases: TGTGCCATCAGTTCCGGACAGGGGGTCGATTTCTTT. Its translation: CAISSGQGVDFF. This rearrangement joins TRBV10-3 to TRBJ1-1, with 10 bases matching TRBD1. CDR1 and CDR2 from the germline V gene are ENHRY and SYGVKD. This CDR3 spans 12 amino acids. The V segment lost 5 bases and the J segment 13 bases; nucleotides outside the gene matches: 7.

CDR3 sequence (DNA): TGCGCCAGCAGCTTCTCACAGGGCACAACCTATGGCTACACCTTC. It encodes CASSFSQGTTYGYTF. This chain connects TRBV5-1 to TRBJ1-2, with a tentative D call TRBD1 (6 bases). The CDR3 covers 15 residues. Trimming took 2 bases from V and 4 from J, leaving 15 bases between them. Germline values: CDR1 SGHRS, CDR2 YFSETQ.

The chain recombines TRBV7-6 with TRBJ2-1; TRBD2 aligns across 8 bases. V shed 2 bases, J shed 6 bases, and the junction held 6 bases outside the gene matches. CDR1 is SGHVS and CDR2 is FNYEAQ in the germline V gene. CDR3 length: 15 residues. The CDR3 sequence: CASSLWSGGGNEQFF. For the CDR3, the DNA is TGTGCCAGCAGCTTATGGAGCGGGGGTGGCAATGAGCAGTTCTTC.

This clone showed up many times. The chain is built from TRBV6-5 and TRBJ2-2; 13 positions agree with TRBD2. Germline-derived CDR1 and CDR2 are MNHEY and SVGAGI. With V trimmed by 6 bases and J by 7 bases, 5 bases remained unmatched. CDR3 length: 15 amino acids. The DNA of the CDR3 is TGTGCCAGCAGCGGACTAGCGGGAGAAAACGGGGAGCTGTTTTTT. Translating gives CASSGLAGENGELFF.

This chain connects TRBV4-1 to TRBJ1-2, with D perhaps matching TRBD1 (6 bases). Trimming removed 3 bases from V and 10 bases from J, with 21 bases in between. The CDR3 length is 15 residues. Germline values: CDR1 MGHRA, CDR2 YSYEKL. CDR3: CASSQIPGTRTLYTF. CDR3 nucleotide sequence: TGCGCCAGCAGCCAGATACCCGGGACAAGGACCCTCTACACCTTC.

The chain couples TRBV20-1 to TRBJ1-4, with D hard to call. From germline, CDR1 is DFQATT and CDR2 SNEGSKA (reference sequence). The CDR3 covers 11 residues. V was shortened by 1 base and J by 8 bases, with 5 bases between the two germline ends. CDR3 in amino acids: CSARVREKLFF. CDR3 nucleotide sequence: TGCAGTGCTAGAGTCAGGGAAAAACTGTTTTTT.

This clone was counted only a few times. The CDR3 sequence: CASNLAGRDTDTQYF. The CDR3, as DNA: TGCGCCAGCAACCTAGCGGGACGAGACACAGATACGCAGTATTTT. The chain has TRBV5-1 and TRBJ2-3; TRBD2 aligns across 9 bases. Losses at the gene ends were 6 bases for V and 2 bases for J; bases not matched to a gene: 7. The germline V gene has CDR1 SGHRS and CDR2 YFSETQ. The CDR3 runs to 15 residues.

J is TRBJ2-5 and V is TRBV11-3; weak D call: TRBD1 (6 bases). V was pared by 5 bases and J by 2 bases, with 18 bases between. CDR3 length: 16 amino acids. Per the germline V gene, CDR1 is SGHNT and CDR2 is YENEEA. CDR3 DNA sequence: TGTGCCAGCAGCGCTTACGTGACAGGAGTTCAAGAGACCCAGTACTTC. This gives the protein CASSAYVTGVQETQYF.

V usage is TRBV7-3 and J usage is TRBJ1-6; D uncertain. Trimming cost V 2 bases and J 4 bases, with 9 bases left between them. Germline V gene sequence: CDR1 SGHTA, CDR2 FQGTGA. The CDR3 has 15 residues. The CDR3 here is CASSLEGTYNSPLHF. The CDR3, as DNA: TGTGCCAGCAGCTTAGAGGGAACTTATAATTCACCCCTCCACTTT.

The chain has TRBV6-7 and TRBJ2-7; possibly TRBD1 for D (6 bases). TRBV6-7 is assigned to the ORF class and has an uncertain function. Deletions cut 8 bases from V and 3 bases from J, with 23 bases between. CDR3 length equals 16 residues. The CDR3 nucleotides are TGTGCCAGCTATCGGCGGGCCGCAAGGGGGATCTACGAGCAGTACTTC. It translates to CASYRRAARGIYEQYF.

This chain joins TRBV7-7 and TRBJ2-2, with TRBD2 matching over 8 bases. Looked up from germline, CDR1 is SSHAT and CDR2 is FNYEAQ (reference sequence). The CDR3 runs 15 residues. V lost 5 bases to trimming and J lost 3 bases; unmatched junction nucleotides: 5. The CDR3 loop is CASSKSGSDTGELFF. CDR3 in DNA: TGTGCCAGCAGCAAAAGCGGGAGCGACACCGGGGAGCTGTTTTTT.

This clone has more than one count but fewer than ten. The chain combines TRBV4-3 with TRBJ2-3; TRBD2 might be the D (6 bases). Germline V gene sequence: CDR1 LGHNA, CDR2 YSLEER. V was pared by 3 bases and J by 6 bases, with 13 bases between. There are 14 residues in the CDR3. This CDR3 is CASSHRGNSDTQYF. The CDR3 DNA reads TGCGCCAGCAGCCACCGGGGGAATTCCGATACGCAGTATTTT.

V and J are TRBV12-3 or TRBV12-4 and TRBJ2-5; D unresolved. The length of the CDR3 is 12 residues. V dropped 4 bases and J dropped 4 bases, with 7 bases sitting between them. The CDR3 DNA sequence: TGTGCCAGCAGTTCGAGAAGAGAGACCCAGTACTTC. Amino acid sequence: CASSSRRETQYF.

The V call is TRBV9, the J call TRBJ2-2, with 10 bases matching TRBD2. CDR1 and CDR2 (germline): SGDLS, YYNGEE. The CDR3 extends over 16 amino acids. V shed 3 bases, J shed 1 base, and the junction held 3 bases outside the gene matches. The CDR3 region has the DNA TGTGCCAGCAGCGCCCGGACTAGCGGGAACACCGGGGAGCTGTTTTTT. As protein: CASSARTSGNTGELFF.

The rearrangement joins TRBV6-6 to TRBJ1-6; D may be TRBD1 (6 bases). Germline CDR1 is MNHNY and CDR2 is SVGAGI (reference sequence). Trimming cost V 2 bases and J 5 bases, with 13 bases left between them. The CDR3 is made up of 16 amino acids. The DNA for the CDR3 is TGTGCCAGCAGTTACACCCCCCGGGACAATAATTCACCCCTCCACTTT. Protein sequence: CASSYTPRDNNSPLHF.

This rearrangement joins TRBV5-1 to TRBJ1-5, with TRBD1 as a possible D gene (5 bases). Trimming took 4 bases from V and 2 from J, leaving 16 bases between them. The CDR3 spans 16 residues. Per the germline V gene, CDR1 is SGHRS and CDR2 is YFSETQ. The CDR3 spells CASSPRGLQGNQPQHF. The DNA of the CDR3 is TGCGCCAGCAGCCCTAGGGGCCTCCAAGGCAATCAGCCCCAGCATTTT.

The chain couples TRBV3-1 (or the pseudogene TRBV3-2) to TRBJ1-1, with D hard to call. This CDR3 is built from 16 residues. In germline, CDR1 is LGHDT, CDR2 YNNKEL (reference sequence). V gave up 0 bases and J gave up 4 bases, with 15 bases separating them. The CDR3 spells CASSQDLVFGGTEAFF. CDR3 bases: TGTGCCAGCAGCCAAGATCTTGTATTTGGAGGCACTGAAGCTTTCTTT.

The rearrangement uses TRBV5-8 and TRBJ1-5; TRBD1 agrees at 7 bases. Trimming took 2 bases from V and 7 from J; bases not matched to a gene: 3. Germline values: CDR1 SGHTS, CDR2 YDEGEE. The CDR3 loop spans 13 amino acids. The CDR3 loop is CASSFHRGQPQHF. The CDR3 DNA follows: TGTGCCAGCAGCTTTCACAGGGGCCAGCCCCAGCATTTT.

This clone has just a few counts. The J gene is TRBJ1-1, the V gene TRBV4-2; no definite D call. The CDR3 extends over 13 amino acids. V lost 2 bases to trimming and J lost 4 bases, with 8 bases between them. Germline V gives CDR1 LGHNA, CDR2 YNFKEQ. The CDR3 region is CASSQTRFTEAFF. The CDR3, as DNA: TGTGCCAGCAGCCAAACCCGGTTCACTGAAGCTTTCTTT.

This chain connects TRBV2 to TRBJ1-3; no firm D call. Looked up from germline, CDR1 is SNHLY and CDR2 is FYNNEI. V was trimmed by 2 bases and J by 2 bases, leaving 10 bases between them. CDR3 length equals 15 residues. The CDR3 DNA reads as TGTGCCAGCAGTGAACGTACAGTACCTGGAAACACCATATATTTT. Encoded protein: CASSERTVPGNTIYF.

The chain couples TRBV5-6 to TRBJ1-6; 10 bases fit TRBD1. Germline trimming cut 4 bases from V and 6 bases from J; bases unmatched to any gene: 4. The CDR3 contains 15 residues. The germline V gene has CDR1 SGHDT and CDR2 YYEEEE. The CDR3 region is CASSQGDRGNSPLHF. CDR3 DNA: TGTGCCAGCAGCCAGGGGGACAGGGGTAATTCACCCCTCCACTTT.